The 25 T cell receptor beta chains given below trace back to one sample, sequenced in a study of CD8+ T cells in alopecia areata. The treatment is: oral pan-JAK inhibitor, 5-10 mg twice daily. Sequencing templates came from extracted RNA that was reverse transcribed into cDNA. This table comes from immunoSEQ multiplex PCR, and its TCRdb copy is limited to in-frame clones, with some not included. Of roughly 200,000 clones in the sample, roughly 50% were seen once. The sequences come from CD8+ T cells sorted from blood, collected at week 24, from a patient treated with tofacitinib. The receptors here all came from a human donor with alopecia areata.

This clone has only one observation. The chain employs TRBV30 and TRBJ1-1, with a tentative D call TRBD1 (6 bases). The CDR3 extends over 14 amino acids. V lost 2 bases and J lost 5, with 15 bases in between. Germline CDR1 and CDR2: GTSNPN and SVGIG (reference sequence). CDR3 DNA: TGTGCCTGGAGTCTCGGACAGAAAGGTACTGAAGCTTTCTTT. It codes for CAWSLGQKGTEAFF.

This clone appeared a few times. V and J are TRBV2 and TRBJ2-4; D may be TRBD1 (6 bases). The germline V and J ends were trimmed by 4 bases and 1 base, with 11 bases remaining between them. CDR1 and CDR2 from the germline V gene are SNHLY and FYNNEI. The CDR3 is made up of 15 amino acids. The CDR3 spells CASSGPTGAKNIQYF. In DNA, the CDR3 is TGTGCCAGCAGTGGGCCAACAGGGGCCAAAAACATTCAGTACTTC.

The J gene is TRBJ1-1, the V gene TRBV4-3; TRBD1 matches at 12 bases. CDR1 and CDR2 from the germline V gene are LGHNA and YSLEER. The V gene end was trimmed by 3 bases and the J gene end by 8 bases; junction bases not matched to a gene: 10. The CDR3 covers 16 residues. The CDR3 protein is CASSQSWRGQGAEAFF. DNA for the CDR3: TGCGCCAGCAGCCAGTCATGGAGGGGACAGGGGGCAGAAGCTTTCTTT.

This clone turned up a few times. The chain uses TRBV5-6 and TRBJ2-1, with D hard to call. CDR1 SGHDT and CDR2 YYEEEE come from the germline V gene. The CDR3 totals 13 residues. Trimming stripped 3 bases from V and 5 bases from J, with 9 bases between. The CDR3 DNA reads TGTGCCAGCAGCTCCCCTACTAACAATGAGCAGTTCTTC. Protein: CASSSPTNNEQFF.

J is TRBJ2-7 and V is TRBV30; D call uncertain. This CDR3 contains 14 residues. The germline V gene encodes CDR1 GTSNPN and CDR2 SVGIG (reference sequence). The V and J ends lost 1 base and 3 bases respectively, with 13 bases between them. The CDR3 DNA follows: TGTGCCTGGAGTGCAGGCAGTGGGGACTACGAGCAGTACTTC. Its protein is CAWSAGSGDYEQYF. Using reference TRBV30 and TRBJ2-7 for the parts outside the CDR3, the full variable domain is SQTIHQWPATLVQPVGSPLSLECTVEGTSNPNLYWYRQAAGRGLQLLFYSVGIGQISSEVPQNLSASRPQDRQFILSSKKLLLSDSGFYLCAWSAGSGDYEQYFGPGTRLTVT.

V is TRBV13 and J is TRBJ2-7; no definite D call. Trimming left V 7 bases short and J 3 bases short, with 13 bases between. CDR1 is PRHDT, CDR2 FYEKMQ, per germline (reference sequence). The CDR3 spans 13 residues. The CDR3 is CASTSGLGYEQYF. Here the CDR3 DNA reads TGTGCCAGCACCTCCGGTCTGGGCTACGAGCAGTACTTC. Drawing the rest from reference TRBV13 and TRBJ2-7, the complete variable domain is AAGVIQSPRHLIKEKRETATLKCYPIPRHDTVYWYQQGPGQDPQFLISFYEKMQSDKGSIPDRFSAQQFSDYHSELNMSSLELGDSALYFCASTSGLGYEQYFGPGTRLTVT.

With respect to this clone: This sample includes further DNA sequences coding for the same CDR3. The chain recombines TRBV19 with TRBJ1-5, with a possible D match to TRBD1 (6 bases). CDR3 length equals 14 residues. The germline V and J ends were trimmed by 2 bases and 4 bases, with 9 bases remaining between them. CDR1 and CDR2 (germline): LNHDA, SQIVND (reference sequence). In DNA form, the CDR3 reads TGTGCCAGTAGTATAAGAGACAGGAATCAGCCCCAGCATTTT. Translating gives CASSIRDRNQPQHF.

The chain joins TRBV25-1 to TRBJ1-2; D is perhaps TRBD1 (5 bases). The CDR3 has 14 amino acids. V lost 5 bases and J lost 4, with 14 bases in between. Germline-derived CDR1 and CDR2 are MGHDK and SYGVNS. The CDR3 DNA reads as TGTGCCAGCAGTTCTAACCGGGACCCCTATGGCTACACCTTC. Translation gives CASSSNRDPYGYTF.

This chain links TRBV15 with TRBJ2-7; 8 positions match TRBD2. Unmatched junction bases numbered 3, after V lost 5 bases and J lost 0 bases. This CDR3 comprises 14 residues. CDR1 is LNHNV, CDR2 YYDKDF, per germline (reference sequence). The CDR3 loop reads CATSFTSGSYEQYF. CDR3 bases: TGTGCCACCAGCTTTACTAGCGGCTCCTACGAGCAGTACTTC. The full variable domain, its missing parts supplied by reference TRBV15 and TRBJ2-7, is DAMVIQNPRYQVTQFGKPVTLSCSQTLNHNVMYWYQQKSSQAPKLLFHYYDKDFNNEADTPDNFQSRRPNTSFCFLDIRSPGLGDTAMYLCATSFTSGSYEQYFGPGTRLTVT.

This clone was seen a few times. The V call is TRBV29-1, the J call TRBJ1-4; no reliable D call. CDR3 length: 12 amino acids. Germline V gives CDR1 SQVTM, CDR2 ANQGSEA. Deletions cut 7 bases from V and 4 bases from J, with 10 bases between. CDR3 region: CSAWGDNEKLFF. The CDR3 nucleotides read TGCAGCGCCTGGGGAGATAATGAAAAACTGTTTTTT.

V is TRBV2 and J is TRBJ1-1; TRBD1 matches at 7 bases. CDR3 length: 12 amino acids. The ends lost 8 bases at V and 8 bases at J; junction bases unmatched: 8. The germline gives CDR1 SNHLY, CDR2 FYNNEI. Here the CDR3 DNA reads TGTGCCAGCTACAGGGGTATCGGCGAAGCTTTCTTT. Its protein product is CASYRGIGEAFF.

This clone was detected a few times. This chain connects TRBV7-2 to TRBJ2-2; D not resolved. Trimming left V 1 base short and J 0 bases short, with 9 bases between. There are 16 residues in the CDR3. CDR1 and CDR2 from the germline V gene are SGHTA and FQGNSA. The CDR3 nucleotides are TGTGCCAGCAGCTTAGAGGACCGAACGAACACCGGGGAGCTGTTTTTT. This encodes CASSLEDRTNTGELFF.

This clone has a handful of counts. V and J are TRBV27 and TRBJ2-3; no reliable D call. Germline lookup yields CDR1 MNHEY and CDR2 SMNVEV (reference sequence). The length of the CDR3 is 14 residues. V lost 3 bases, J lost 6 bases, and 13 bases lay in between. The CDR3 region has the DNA TGTGCCAGCAGTTTGGGCCTTCTCCCGGATACGCAGTATTTT. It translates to CASSLGLLPDTQYF.

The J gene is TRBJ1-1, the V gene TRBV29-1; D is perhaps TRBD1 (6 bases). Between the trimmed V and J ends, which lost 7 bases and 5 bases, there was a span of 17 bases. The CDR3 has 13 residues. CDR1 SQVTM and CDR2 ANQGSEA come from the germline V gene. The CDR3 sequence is CSDIQGWITEAFF. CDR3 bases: TGCAGCGATATTCAGGGGTGGATAACTGAAGCTTTCTTT. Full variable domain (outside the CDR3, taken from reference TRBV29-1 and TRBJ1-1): SAVISQKPSRDICQRGTSLTIQCQVDSQVTMMFWYRQQPGQSLTLIATANQGSEATYESGFVIDKFPISRPNLTFSTLTVSNMSPEDSSIYLCSDIQGWITEAFFGQGTRLTVV.

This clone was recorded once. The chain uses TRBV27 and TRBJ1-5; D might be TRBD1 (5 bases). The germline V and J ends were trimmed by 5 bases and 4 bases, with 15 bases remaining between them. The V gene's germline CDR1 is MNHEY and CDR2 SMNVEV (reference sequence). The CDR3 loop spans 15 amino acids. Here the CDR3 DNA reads TGTGCCAGCAGTGCAGACGGGGGACGAAATCAGCCCCAGCATTTT. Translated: CASSADGGRNQPQHF.

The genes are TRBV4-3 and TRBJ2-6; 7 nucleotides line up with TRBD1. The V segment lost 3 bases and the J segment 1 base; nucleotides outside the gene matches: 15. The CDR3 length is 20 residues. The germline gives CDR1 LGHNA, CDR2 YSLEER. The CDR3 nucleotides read TGCGCCAGCAGCCAGCATTGGGGGAGCGAGGGGGCATCTGGGGCCAACGTCCTGACTTTC. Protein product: CASSQHWGSEGASGANVLTF.

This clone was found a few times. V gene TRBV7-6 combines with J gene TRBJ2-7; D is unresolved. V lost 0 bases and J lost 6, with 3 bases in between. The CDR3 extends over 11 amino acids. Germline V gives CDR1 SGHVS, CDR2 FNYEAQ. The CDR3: CASSLAGEQYF. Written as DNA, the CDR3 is TGTGCCAGCAGCTTAGCGGGCGAGCAGTACTTC.

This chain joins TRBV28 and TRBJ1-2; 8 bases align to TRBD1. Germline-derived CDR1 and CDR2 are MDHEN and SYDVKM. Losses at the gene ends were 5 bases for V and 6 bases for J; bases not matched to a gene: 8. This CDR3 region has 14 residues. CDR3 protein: CASSDQQGVDGYTF. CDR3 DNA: TGTGCCAGCAGTGACCAACAGGGGGTGGATGGCTACACCTTC.

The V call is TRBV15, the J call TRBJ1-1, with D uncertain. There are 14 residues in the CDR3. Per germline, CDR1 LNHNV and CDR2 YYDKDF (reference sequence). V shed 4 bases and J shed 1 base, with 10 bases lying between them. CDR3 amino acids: CATSKGGENTEAFF. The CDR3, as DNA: TGTGCCACCAGCAAGGGTGGGGAGAACACTGAAGCTTTCTTT.

The CDR3 region is CASRSGHFGAFF. The CDR3 nucleotides read TGTGCCAGCAGGTCCGGTCATTTCGGCGCTTTCTTT. V and J are TRBV11-2 and TRBJ1-1, with D hard to call. The CDR3 has 12 amino acids. Trimming cost V 6 bases and J 11 bases, with 16 bases left between them. Germline CDR1 reads SGHAT; CDR2 reads FQNNGV.

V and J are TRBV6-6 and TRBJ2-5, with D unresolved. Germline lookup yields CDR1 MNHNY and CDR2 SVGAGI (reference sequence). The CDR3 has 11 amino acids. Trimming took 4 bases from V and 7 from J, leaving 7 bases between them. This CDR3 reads CASSSIGTQYF. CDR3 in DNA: TGTGCCAGCAGTTCCATCGGGACCCAGTACTTC.

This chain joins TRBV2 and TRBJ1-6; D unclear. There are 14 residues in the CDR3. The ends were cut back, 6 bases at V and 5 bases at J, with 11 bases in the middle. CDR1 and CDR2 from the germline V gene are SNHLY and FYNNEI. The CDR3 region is CASRDQDNNSPLHF. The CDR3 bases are TGTGCCAGCAGAGATCAGGATAATAATTCACCCCTCCACTTT.

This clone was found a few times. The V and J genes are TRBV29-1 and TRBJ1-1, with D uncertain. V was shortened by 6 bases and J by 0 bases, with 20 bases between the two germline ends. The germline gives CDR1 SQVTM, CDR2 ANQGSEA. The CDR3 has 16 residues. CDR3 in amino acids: CSVGNTPIPMNTEAFF. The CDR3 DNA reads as TGCAGCGTCGGTAATACTCCAATTCCAATGAACACTGAAGCTTTCTTT. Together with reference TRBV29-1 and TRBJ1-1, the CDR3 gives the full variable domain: SAVISQKPSRDICQRGTSLTIQCQVDSQVTMMFWYRQQPGQSLTLIATANQGSEATYESGFVIDKFPISRPNLTFSTLTVSNMSPEDSSIYLCSVGNTPIPMNTEAFFGQGTRLTVV.

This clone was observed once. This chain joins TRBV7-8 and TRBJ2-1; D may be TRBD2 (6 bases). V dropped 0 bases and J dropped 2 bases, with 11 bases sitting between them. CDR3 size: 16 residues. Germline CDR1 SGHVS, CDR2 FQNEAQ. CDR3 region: CASSLAPAGPYNEQFF. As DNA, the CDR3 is TGTGCCAGCAGCTTAGCACCAGCGGGCCCCTACAATGAGCAGTTCTTC.

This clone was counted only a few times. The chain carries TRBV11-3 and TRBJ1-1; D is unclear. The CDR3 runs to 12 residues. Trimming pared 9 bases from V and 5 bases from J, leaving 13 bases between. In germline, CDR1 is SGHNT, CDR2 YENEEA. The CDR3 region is CASSPGKTEAFF. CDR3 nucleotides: TGTGCCAGTAGCCCTGGGAAAACTGAAGCTTTCTTT.